Presented here are 19 T cell receptor beta chains from one specimen sequenced in a study of CD8+ T cells in alopecia areata. The sequencing template was cDNA reverse transcribed from extracted RNA. Sequencing was performed with immunoSEQ multiplex PCR; in TCRdb, only in-frame clones are kept and a portion is missing. The data contain about 200,000 clones, around three fifths of them singletons. The input for sequencing was CD4+ T cells sorted from blood, taken at week 0. All receptors derive from a human donor with alopecia areata.

This rearrangement joins TRBV6-5 to TRBJ2-6, with 8 nucleotides matching TRBD1. The CDR3 is made up of 16 amino acids. Germline V gene lookup returns CDR1 MNHEY and CDR2 SVGAGI. Germline trimming cut 1 base from V and 4 bases from J; bases unmatched to any gene: 3. The CDR3 coding sequence is TGTGCCAGCAGTTACTGGACAGGGAAAGGGGCCAACGTCCTGACTTTC. Translated, it gives CASSYWTGKGANVLTF.

The rearrangement links TRBV4-1 to TRBJ1-2; 7 bases are a match to TRBD1. V trimming: 2 bases; J trimming: 2 bases; junction bases outside the gene matches: 8. Germline-derived CDR1 and CDR2 are MGHRA and YSYEKL. CDR3 length: 16 amino acids. CDR3 nucleotide sequence: TGCGCCAGCAGCCAAAGTTCTGACAGGGCGAACTATGGCTACACCTTC. Encoded protein: CASSQSSDRANYGYTF.

The CDR3 here is CASSPIILKTSGSYEQYF. In nucleotides, the CDR3 is TGCGCCAGCAGCCCCATTATTTTAAAGACTAGCGGGAGCTACGAGCAGTACTTC. This sequence joins TRBV4-1 and TRBJ2-7; 12 positions agree with TRBD2. Germline CDR1 and CDR2: MGHRA and YSYEKL. With 4 bases clipped from V and 3 bases from J, the junction kept 13 bases outside the gene matches. This CDR3 has 18 residues.

There are a few counts of this clone. V and J are TRBV5-4 and TRBJ2-5; TRBD1 agrees at 10 bases. V shed 4 bases, J shed 3 bases, and the junction held 6 bases outside the gene matches. Germline V CDR1 and CDR2: SGHNT, YYREEE (reference sequence). The CDR3 totals 15 residues. For the CDR3, the DNA is TGTGCCAGCAGCACGGGGACAGGGGTGGAAGAGACCCAGTACTTC. Translated: CASSTGTGVEETQYF. Together with reference TRBV5-4 and TRBJ2-5, the CDR3 gives the full variable domain: ETGVTQSPTHLIKTRGQQVTLRCSSQSGHNTVSWYQQALGQGPQFIFQYYREEENGRGNFPPRFSGLQFPNYSSELNVNALELDDSALYLCASSTGTGVEETQYFGPGTRLLVL.

V usage is TRBV29-1 and J usage is TRBJ2-3; the D gene is possibly TRBD1 (5 bases). Germline loops: CDR1 SQVTM, CDR2 ANQGSEA. V was clipped by 4 bases and J by 2 bases, with 13 bases between them. The CDR3 spans 14 residues. The CDR3 is CSVAGAAHTDTQYF. The CDR3 region has the DNA TGCAGCGTTGCTGGGGCAGCACACACAGATACGCAGTATTTT.

This clone has a handful of counts. J is TRBJ1-1 and V is TRBV5-8; no clear D. Germline assignment: CDR1 SGHTS and CDR2 YDEGEE. The CDR3 sequence is 14 residues long. Deletions cut 2 bases from V and 4 bases from J, with 12 bases between. The DNA for the CDR3 is TGTGCCAGCAGCTTCCGAGGGCTAGGCACTGAAGCTTTCTTT. This codes for CASSFRGLGTEAFF.

This chain connects TRBV2 to TRBJ1-5; 7 nucleotides line up with TRBD1. The CDR3 length is 12 residues. The V segment lost 8 bases and the J segment 5 bases; nucleotides outside the gene matches: 3. The V gene's germline CDR1 is SNHLY and CDR2 FYNNEI. The CDR3 spells CASGQAYQPQHF. For the CDR3, the DNA is TGTGCCAGCGGACAGGCGTATCAGCCCCAGCATTTT. Filled out from reference TRBV2 and TRBJ1-5, the complete variable domain reads EPEVTQTPSHQVTQMGQEVILRCVPISNHLYFYWYRQILGQKVEFLVSFYNNEISEKSEIFDDQFSVERPDGSNFTLKIRSTKLEDSAMYFCASGQAYQPQHFGDGTRLSIL.

This clone appeared a few times. This chain uses TRBV6-5 with TRBJ2-7; TRBD2 matches 7 bases. Germline CDR1 reads MNHEY; CDR2 reads SVGAGI. The V segment lost 7 bases and the J segment 7 bases; nucleotides outside the gene matches: 16. The CDR3 sequence is 15 residues long. Here the CDR3 reads CASIQGIGGSGEQYF. DNA for the CDR3: TGTGCCAGCATCCAAGGAATCGGGGGGTCGGGGGAGCAGTACTTC.

The chain couples TRBV4-1 to TRBJ1-2, with 10 nucleotides matching TRBD1. The V and J ends lost 5 bases and 7 bases, in that order; junction bases with no gene match: 10. The length of the CDR3 is 15 residues. The V gene's germline CDR1 is MGHRA and CDR2 YSYEKL. The CDR3, as DNA: TGCGCCAGCAGCTTCGCCGGGACAGGGGTTCTTGGCTACACCTTC. It codes for CASSFAGTGVLGYTF.

The CDR3 protein is CASSPRGDTQYF. In DNA form, the CDR3 reads TGTGCCAGCAGCCCCCGGGGGGATACGCAGTATTTT. This chain connects TRBV7-3 to TRBJ2-3; maybe TRBD2 (6 bases). This CDR3 has 12 amino acids. Germline V gene data show CDR1 as SGHTA and CDR2 as FQGTGA. V was trimmed by 5 bases and J by 6 bases, leaving 9 bases between them.

In its sample, this clone was seen a few times. The chain joins TRBV7-2 to TRBJ1-6, with D possibly being TRBD1 (5 bases). The germline V and J ends were trimmed by 2 bases and 9 bases, with 8 bases remaining between them. This CDR3 region has 13 residues. CDR1 is SGHTA and CDR2 is FQGNSA in the germline V gene. CDR3 sequence: CASSLPGSSPLHF. The CDR3 nucleotides read TGTGCCAGCAGCTTACCAGGGTCTTCACCCCTCCACTTT.

The chain has TRBV5-1 and TRBJ2-1; D is unresolved. The germline gives CDR1 SGHRS, CDR2 YFSETQ. Deletions cut 4 bases from V and 4 bases from J, with 9 bases between. The CDR3 is 13 amino acids. The CDR3 bases are TGCGCCAGCAGCCGACTGGAATACAATGAGCAGTTCTTC. It translates to CASSRLEYNEQFF.

The chain couples TRBV7-2 to TRBJ1-2; no clear D gene. The CDR3 sequence is 13 residues long. V shed 5 bases and J shed 7 bases, with 14 bases lying between them. Germline V lookup: CDR1 SGHTA, CDR2 FQGNSA. DNA for the CDR3: TGTGCCAGCAGCCTGAGGGTAGCGCGTGGCTACACCTTC. Translating gives CASSLRVARGYTF.

V gene TRBV5-1 combines with J gene TRBJ2-4; 8 bases agree with TRBD1. V dropped 1 base and J dropped 1; count of bases not matched to a gene: 10. The CDR3 runs to 18 residues. CDR1 is SGHRS and CDR2 is YFSETQ in the germline V gene. The CDR3: CASSLRGSTGEAKNIQYF. CDR3 DNA: TGCGCCAGCAGCTTGAGGGGATCGACAGGGGAGGCCAAAAACATTCAGTACTTC.

This chain connects TRBV11-1 to TRBJ2-3, with D uncertain. Trimming cost V 5 bases and J 6 bases, with 9 bases left between them. The CDR3 extends over 12 amino acids. Germline CDR1 is SGHAT and CDR2 is FQDESV (reference sequence). The CDR3 DNA sequence: TGTGCCAGCAGCCAGAAAGTTGATACGCAGTATTTT. Encoded protein: CASSQKVDTQYF.

The rearrangement joins TRBV27 to TRBJ1-4, with 7 nucleotides matching TRBD1. The V gene's germline CDR1 is MNHEY and CDR2 SMNVEV (reference sequence). This CDR3 has 14 residues. The ends lost 6 bases at V and 11 bases at J; junction bases unmatched: 12. The CDR3 spells CASSPHRQGDKLFF. CDR3 nucleotide sequence: TGTGCCAGCAGCCCTCACCGACAGGGCGATAAACTGTTTTTT.

V and J are TRBV10-3 and TRBJ2-7, with TRBD1 identical over 8 bases. CDR3 length equals 12 residues. V trimming: 10 bases; J trimming: 4 bases; junction bases outside the gene matches: 6. In germline, CDR1 is ENHRY, CDR2 SYGVKD. The CDR3 is CATTGTGYEQYF. The DNA for the CDR3 is TGTGCCACTACCGGGACAGGTTACGAGCAGTACTTC.

The J gene is TRBJ2-1, the V gene TRBV29-1; D remains unclear. The CDR3 runs 12 residues. CDR1 and CDR2 (germline): SQVTM, ANQGSEA. V lost 3 bases and J 4 bases, leaving 7 bases between the germline ends. CDR3 region: CSVDSLYNEQFF. The CDR3 DNA reads TGCAGCGTTGACAGCTTATACAATGAGCAGTTCTTC.

The chain links TRBV30 to TRBJ2-7; 9 bases align to TRBD1. Germline CDR1 and CDR2: GTSNPN and SVGIG (reference sequence). V lost 3 bases to trimming and J lost 0 bases; unmatched junction nucleotides: 9. CDR3 length equals 16 residues. The chain's CDR3 is CAWRSPGQGFSYEQYF. CDR3 bases: TGTGCCTGGAGGTCTCCGGGACAGGGATTCTCCTACGAGCAGTACTTC.